The entry that follows covers one T cell receptor (beta chain) sequence. Its antigen is undetermined. This record comes from a study of glioma-infiltrating T cells. Points from the study as a whole: Only very few CDR3 sequences appeared in both tissue and blood. Non-neoplastic patients had below-expected tissue-blood divergence, while all gliomas exceeded expectation.

TCR alpha and beta CDR3 regions were amplified from RNA using iRepertoire nested multiplex PCR. For one-step reverse transcription and amplification, 100-400 ng of tissue mRNA or PBMC total RNA was used. TCRdb reanalysed the multiplex PCR reads using MiXCR and keeps one entry per CDR3 protein. The profile covers approximately 140,000 distinct CDR3 sequences, with approximately 24% appearing a single time and under 35% taken by the ten largest. Specimen: glioma tissue, nonneoplastic brain tissue, or PBMCs (not recorded which). This TCR came from a human donor with low-grade glioma or glioblastoma, undergoing nonglioma brain surgery, or in good health (not recorded which).

The DNA for the CDR3 is TGTGCCAGCAGCCCTAGGACAGAGCCTGATGGCTACACCTTC. Its translation: CASSPRTEPDGYTF. The chain combines TRBV12-3 or TRBV12-4 with TRBJ1-2; tentative D call: TRBD1 (6 bases). V was pared by 6 bases and J by 6 bases, with 17 bases between. The CDR3 is made up of 14 amino acids.